Each of the 25 T cell receptor beta chains below was sequenced from the same sample in a study of blood T cells in healthy people across ages. It was with a sample-barcoded 5' primer and a J-beta primer mix that a second PCR of roughly 7 to 12 cycles was run. A single record per CDR3 protein comes from TCRdb applying MiXCR to the 5' RACE reads. The table has 700,000 or so distinct CDR3 sequences, around 38% seen once. Input material: blood. The origin of the receptors is an elderly man in good health.

The V gene is TRBV6-2 or TRBV6-3, the J gene TRBJ1-5; 7 nucleotides match TRBD1. Germline V lookup: CDR1 MNHEY, CDR2 SVGEGT. This CDR3 is 14 amino acids long. Trimming removed 4 bases from V and 6 bases from J; junction bases left unmatched: 6. CDR3 sequence reads: CASSFGRGGQPQHF. DNA for the CDR3: TGTGCCAGCAGTTTCGGCAGGGGGGGTCAGCCCCAGCATTTT.

J is TRBJ1-2 and V is TRBV6-5; the D is unclear. The CDR3 contains 13 residues. The V gene's germline CDR1 is MNHEY and CDR2 SVGAGI. V dropped 3 bases and J dropped 4 bases, with 9 bases sitting between them. The CDR3 loop is CASSYDGTYGYTF. Here the CDR3 DNA reads TGTGCCAGCAGTTATGACGGAACCTATGGCTACACCTTC.

This chain joins TRBV3-1 and TRBJ2-1; TRBD2 agrees at 8 bases. This CDR3 has 15 amino acids. V trimming: 7 bases; J trimming: 4 bases; junction bases outside the gene matches: 9. Per the germline V gene, CDR1 is LGHDT and CDR2 is YNNKEL (reference sequence). The CDR3 sequence: CASNAAGDKYNEQFF. CDR3 bases: TGTGCCAGCAACGCAGCGGGGGATAAGTACAATGAGCAGTTCTTC.

The table lists this clonotype with a few counts. The chain combines TRBV5-1 with TRBJ2-2; D is perhaps TRBD2 (6 bases). CDR3 length: 15 residues. CDR1 is SGHRS and CDR2 is YFSETQ in the germline V gene. The V end was cut by 4 bases, the J end by 7 bases, with 17 bases between. CDR3: CASSRDGGVSGELFF. CDR3 nucleotide sequence: TGCGCCAGCAGCCGCGACGGGGGAGTAAGCGGGGAGCTGTTTTTT.

The chain uses TRBV29-1 and TRBJ1-1; no reliable D call. Germline values: CDR1 SQVTM, CDR2 ANQGSEA. CDR3 length: 10 amino acids. V was pared by 6 bases and J by 3 bases, with 5 bases between. The CDR3 sequence is CSVAYTEAFF. The CDR3 DNA sequence: TGCAGCGTGGCCTACACTGAAGCTTTCTTT.

The chain joins TRBV20-1 to TRBJ2-7; D gene ambiguous. This CDR3 spans 15 amino acids. V lost 4 bases to trimming and J lost 0 bases, with 16 bases between them. The germline CDR1 and CDR2 sequences are DFQATT and SNEGSKA (reference sequence). CDR3 DNA sequence: TGCAGTGCTAACCCCAGTAGCCGGCTCTCCTACGAGCAGTACTTC. It yields the protein CSANPSSRLSYEQYF.

The chain employs TRBV20-1 and TRBJ2-3; TRBD2 agrees at 9 bases. The CDR3 extends over 14 amino acids. V lost 2 bases, J lost 4 bases, and 4 bases stayed unmatched. Germline V lookup: CDR1 DFQATT, CDR2 SNEGSKA (reference sequence). The CDR3 sequence is CSARKTSGADTQYF. The CDR3 nucleotides read TGCAGTGCTAGAAAGACTAGCGGAGCAGATACGCAGTATTTT.

This rearrangement joins TRBV18 to TRBJ2-4; D not resolved. The J call may be wrong; the DNA end is better matched by TRBJ2-7. The CDR3 is made up of 14 amino acids. Germline V CDR1 and CDR2: KGHSH, LQKENI. For the CDR3, the DNA is TGTGCCAGCTACGCCCCCTGGGAAACCTACGAGCAGTACTTC. This encodes CASYAPWETYEQYF.

This clonotype was seen many times. V is TRBV3-1 and J is TRBJ2-7; TRBD2 matches at 7 bases. CDR1 and CDR2 (germline): LGHDT, YNNKEL (reference sequence). This CDR3 has 13 residues. The V segment lost 4 bases and the J segment 3 bases; nucleotides outside the gene matches: 3. The CDR3 here is CASSPGTIYEQYF. In nucleotides, the CDR3 is TGTGCCAGCAGCCCCGGGACTATCTACGAGCAGTACTTC.

Comments on this clonotype: One junction end does not reproduce the germline sequence, and a read error may be involved. The chain employs TRBV4-3 and TRBJ2-1; 9 bases line up with TRBD1. CDR1 and CDR2 (germline): LGHNA, YSLEER. The CDR3 spans 14 residues. The CDR3 sequence: CASGQEGQGGEQFF. The CDR3 DNA reads TGCGCCAGCGGCCAAGAGGGACAGGGTGGGGAGCAGTTCTTC.

V is TRBV5-1 and J is TRBJ1-4; D gene unclear. This CDR3 comprises 16 residues. V dropped 4 bases and J dropped 1 base, with 14 bases sitting between them. From germline, CDR1 is SGHRS and CDR2 YFSETQ. The CDR3, as DNA: TGCGCCAGCAGCCCGGAACCGGGTCTAACTAATGAAAAACTGTTTTTT. It is translated as CASSPEPGLTNEKLFF.

The chain links TRBV12-3 or TRBV12-4 to TRBJ1-5; unclear D gene. There are 13 residues in the CDR3. V shed 7 bases and J shed 1 base, with 8 bases lying between them. The CDR3 DNA reads as TGTGCCAGCATCCTAGGGAGCAATCAGCCCCAGCATTTT. Protein: CASILGSNQPQHF.

This clonotype was seen repeatedly, ten times or more. The V gene is TRBV4-2, the J gene TRBJ1-5; TRBD1 agrees at 8 bases. This CDR3 has 16 residues. Unmatched junction bases numbered 7, after V lost 0 bases and J lost 6 bases. Germline CDR1 LGHNA, CDR2 YNFKEQ. CDR3 sequence reads: CASSQDERTGFQPQHF. In DNA, the CDR3 is TGTGCCAGCAGCCAAGATGAGAGGACAGGGTTTCAGCCCCAGCATTTT.

This clonotype has just a few counts. This chain joins TRBV24-1 and TRBJ2-1; 9 bases map to TRBD2. This CDR3 spans 15 amino acids. V trimming: 1 base; J trimming: 12 bases; junction bases outside the gene matches: 9. The germline V gene encodes CDR1 KGHDR and CDR2 SFDVKD. For the CDR3, the DNA is TGTGCCACCAGTGATTTTCCGTCCGAAGCGGGAGGGCAGTTCTTC. As protein: CATSDFPSEAGGQFF.

The chain employs TRBV6-5 and TRBJ2-1; 9 bases fit TRBD2. The V and J ends lost 0 bases and 6 bases, in that order; junction bases with no gene match: 6. The CDR3 loop spans 16 amino acids. The germline gives CDR1 MNHEY, CDR2 SVGAGI. DNA of the CDR3: TGTGCCAGCAGTTACTCAGGCGGGAGGGCTAGCAATGAGCAGTTCTTC. Its translation is CASSYSGGRASNEQFF.

This chain uses TRBV6-1 with TRBJ2-7; 7 nucleotides line up with TRBD2. CDR1 and CDR2 (germline): MNHNS, SASEGT. Losses at the gene ends were 3 bases for V and 0 bases for J; bases not matched to a gene: 2. CDR3 size: 14 residues. The CDR3 coding sequence is TGTGCCAGCAGTGAGGGCGGGAGCTCCTACGAGCAGTACTTC. Residues: CASSEGGSSYEQYF.

Only a few counts were recorded for this clonotype. The gene calls are TRBV27 and TRBJ1-2; 8 nucleotides line up with TRBD1. This CDR3 is 13 amino acids long. V shed 5 bases, J shed 7 bases, and the junction held 6 bases outside the gene matches. Germline lookup yields CDR1 MNHEY and CDR2 SMNVEV (reference sequence). CDR3 in amino acids: CASSPDREIGYTF. CDR3 bases: TGTGCCAGCAGTCCGGACAGGGAAATTGGCTACACCTTC.

The chain joins TRBV5-6 to TRBJ2-7; 7 bases agree with TRBD1. The CDR3 is 16 amino acids. Germline trimming cut 2 bases from V and 2 bases from J; bases unmatched to any gene: 10. Germline V lookup: CDR1 SGHDT, CDR2 YYEEEE. CDR3 coding DNA: TGTGCCAGCAGCTTAAGAGCCGGGACAGCGCCCTACGAGCAGTACTTC. It codes for CASSLRAGTAPYEQYF.

The chain has TRBV7-9 and TRBJ1-2; D is undetermined. The CDR3 covers 11 residues. Germline assignment: CDR1 SEHNR and CDR2 FQNEAQ (reference sequence). Trimming left V 5 bases short and J 8 bases short, with 9 bases between. DNA for the CDR3: TGTGCCAGCAGCGCAGCTAGGGGCTACACCTTC. It specifies CASSAARGYTF.

V and J are TRBV12-3 or TRBV12-4 and TRBJ2-5; perhaps TRBD2 as D (7 bases). The length of the CDR3 is 14 residues. Trimming pared 8 bases from V and 11 bases from J, leaving 24 bases between. The CDR3 DNA sequence: TGTGCCAGCTGCTTTGCGGGGGCGGTGAATGAGCAGTACTTC. This translates into CASCFAGAVNEQYF.

The table lists this clonotype with a few counts. The genes are TRBV6-5 and TRBJ2-1; 8 bases map to TRBD1. The CDR3 consists of 15 residues. CDR1 is MNHEY and CDR2 is SVGAGI in the germline V gene. The ends lost 6 bases at V and 2 bases at J; junction bases unmatched: 6. CDR3 in amino acids: CASRDGQGPYNEQFF. As DNA, the CDR3 is TGTGCCAGCAGGGACGGACAGGGTCCCTACAATGAGCAGTTCTTC.

This clonotype was recorded once. The chain uses TRBV15 and TRBJ1-3; perhaps TRBD1 as D (6 bases). V lost 5 bases to trimming and J lost 2 bases, with 10 bases between them. The CDR3 totals 14 residues. CDR1 and CDR2 (germline): LNHNV, YYDKDF (reference sequence). The CDR3 protein is CATSAGDAGNTIYF. CDR3 coding DNA: TGTGCCACCAGCGCAGGGGATGCTGGAAACACCATATATTTT.

This clonotype was recorded a few times. V is TRBV2 and J is TRBJ1-6; D possibly corresponds to TRBD1 (5 bases). Germline-derived CDR1 and CDR2 are SNHLY and FYNNEI. This CDR3 is 15 amino acids long. V lost 5 bases to trimming and J lost 3 bases, with 11 bases between them. CDR3 sequence reads: CASSPGTGYNSPLHF. For the CDR3, the DNA is TGTGCCAGCAGTCCCGGGACTGGCTATAATTCACCCCTCCACTTT. The variable domain in full, completed from reference TRBV2 and TRBJ1-6, reads EPEVTQTPSHQVTQMGQEVILRCVPISNHLYFYWYRQILGQKVEFLVSFYNNEISEKSEIFDDQFSVERPDGSNFTLKIRSTKLEDSAMYFCASSPGTGYNSPLHFGNGTRLTVT.

The table lists this clonotype with a few counts. V usage is TRBV10-2 and J usage is TRBJ2-3; D possibly corresponds to TRBD1 (5 bases). Trimming stripped 6 bases from V and 0 bases from J, with 13 bases between. The germline V gene has CDR1 WSHSY and CDR2 SAAADI. CDR3 length equals 15 residues. CDR3 coding DNA: TGCGCCAGCAGGAAGCAGGGTAAAAGCACAGATACGCAGTATTTT. The encoded protein is CASRKQGKSTDTQYF.

This clonotype occurred a few times. The CDR3 loop is CASSRQGSTGANVLTF. The CDR3 nucleotides read TGTGCCAGCAGCCGACAGGGTTCGACTGGGGCCAACGTCCTGACTTTC. V is TRBV7-9 and J is TRBJ2-6; 7 positions match TRBD1. The V and J ends lost 5 bases and 2 bases, in that order; junction bases with no gene match: 6. CDR1 SEHNR and CDR2 FQNEAQ come from the germline V gene (reference sequence). The CDR3 runs 16 residues.